The source of this T cell receptor (beta chain) is a study of blood T cell repertoires in COVID-19. Turning to the study itself: Sites across the United States, Italy and Spain contributed samples from acute and convalescent COVID-19. T cells, B-cell-depleted T cells, or PBMCs supplied cDNA or gDNA.

Original data processing: Reference gene primer amplification in the assay estimated nucleated cell counts. Here immunoSEQ multiplex PCR was the method, and the copy in TCRdb shows in-frame clones only, minus some. V and J calls and clone size are copied from that table; D and trimming were computed from the DNA. The sample lists 100,000 to 140,000 clones; approximately 90% were seen once. CDR1 and CDR2 from the germline V gene are SGHDN and FVKESK. The CDR3 loop spans 13 amino acids. Trimming stripped 4 bases from V and 8 bases from J, with 12 bases between. The gene calls are TRBV14 and TRBJ2-1, with D possibly TRBD1 on 6 matching bases. The source is a man aged 50 or older with active or convalescent COVID-19. Source material: peripheral blood. CDR3 sequence: CASSPYRAHEQFF. The CDR3, as DNA: TGTGCCAGCAGCCCGTACAGGGCCCATGAGCAGTTCTTC.